This entry concerns a single T cell receptor (beta chain). Its specificity is unknown. The germline V and J ends were trimmed by 6 bases and 7 bases, with 16 bases remaining between them. From germline, CDR1 is SNHLY and CDR2 FYNNEI. The CDR3 loop spans 14 amino acids. This sample is part of a study of T-cell memory formation after mild COVID-19. Study context: Clusters were largely donor specific. Points from the study as a whole: Contracting clones from day 15 to 85 showed balanced CD4/CD8; later expanders favored CD4+. Researchers report contracting CD4+ clones mostly in CM and EM, with CD8+ clones in EMRA.

cDNA libraries for TCR alpha and TCR beta, carrying sample barcodes and UMIs, came from 5'RACE with constant-segment primers. Each CDR3 protein is one row after TCRdb ran MiXCR on the 5' RACE reads. Of about 210,000 distinct CDR3 sequences listed, about 10% are singletons. This clonotype originated in a man younger than 35 who had mild COVID-19 (a few samples of this study predate the infection). Cell type and time point are not known. Sequenced material: PBMCs or a T cell subset sorted from them (not recorded which). This chain uses TRBV2 with TRBJ1-5; a weak D match, TRBD1 (5 bases). CDR3 sequence: CASSPQGMEQPQHF. The CDR3 nucleotides read TGTGCCAGCAGCCCCCAGGGTATGGAGCAGCCCCAGCATTTT.